A selection of T cell receptor beta chains follows, all from one sample in a study of cytomegalovirus exposure and HLA in healthy donors. Data came from immunoSEQ multiplex PCR; TCRdb stores just in-frame clones and leaves some out. In the table there are 150,000 to 200,000 clones, 84% of which are singletons. The sample comprised PBMCs. The receptors come from a man between 25 and 39 years old in good health and CMV-seropositive. CDR3s include the opening cysteine and the closing phenylalanine or tryptophan. D genes are given only for firm matches. Size tells how often a clone was seen (once, few, many) or the class of an expanded clone, and some rows leave it out.

TGTGCCAGCAGCGTGGTGGGACAGGGCTACTACAATGAGCAGTTCTTC	CASSVVGQGYYNEQFF	TRBJ2-1	TRBD1	.	TRBV9
TGTGCCAGCAGCTGGGGACAGGGGGCTAACACCGGGGAGCTGTTTTTT	CASSWGQGANTGELFF	TRBJ2-2	TRBD1	.	TRBV5-8
TGTGCCAGCAGGGGGCTCGGGGATACGCAGTATTTT	CASRGLGDTQYF	TRBJ2-3	.	.	TRBV27
TGTGCCAGCAGTGCCCGACTAGCGGGAGGGCGCGGCACCGGGGAGCTGTTTTTT	CASSARLAGGRGTGELFF	TRBJ2-2	TRBD2	.	TRBV2
TGTGCCAGCTCACCACCGGCGACAGGGGGCACAGATACGCAGTATTTT	CASSPPATGGTDTQYF	TRBJ2-3	TRBD1	.	TRBV18
TGTGCCAGCAGCGTCCGGGAGTCCCAGGGCGGGGAGCTGTTTTTT	CASSVRESQGGELFF	TRBJ2-2	.	.	TRBV9
TGTGCCAGCATCGTAACCGGGACAGTTAACTATGGCTACACCTTC	CASIVTGTVNYGYTF	TRBJ1-2	TRBD1	once	TRBV6-4
TGTGCCAGCAGCGGTAGCGGGACTAGCACAGATACGCAGTATTTT	CASSGSGTSTDTQYF	TRBJ2-3	TRBD2	.	TRBV9
TGCGCCAGCAGCTTGGAGCCTAGCGGGAGTCAAAATGAGCAGTTCTTC	CASSLEPSGSQNEQFF	TRBJ2-1	TRBD2	.	TRBV5-1
TGTGCCAGCAGTTTAAGCTCAGGCTACGAGCAGTACTTC	CASSLSSGYEQYF	TRBJ2-7	.	.	TRBV28
TGTGCCATCAGTGAGGCGGAGGGGACTAGCGGGGAGACCCAGTACTTC	CAISEAEGTSGETQYF	TRBJ2-5	TRBD2	.	TRBV10-3
TGCAGCGTTGCCCAGTCAGGGGGCGTCACTGAAGCTTTCTTT	CSVAQSGGVTEAFF	TRBJ1-1	TRBD1	.	TRBV29-1